The clone carrying this T cell receptor beta chain was counted ten times or more. The data derive from a study of prognosis after radiotherapy for stage I lung cancer. Looked up from germline, CDR1 is KGHSH and CDR2 is LQKENI. The CDR3 is 15 amino acids. The V and J ends lost 5 bases and 3 bases respectively, with 14 bases between them. Genomic DNA served as the source from which two-round multiplex PCR generated TCR beta CDR3 amplicons. Each TRBV and TRBJ gene had its own primer in the first PCR round. TCRdb called the multiplex PCR reads again in MiXCR, with one record for every CDR3 protein. The sample contains about 16,000 distinct CDR3 sequences, more than 35% of which appear only once.

This receptor was obtained from a donor over 45 with non-small cell lung cancer. The chain couples TRBV18 to TRBJ1-5; D possibly corresponds to TRBD1 (6 bases). Sample: PBMCs, taken before or after stereotactic body radiation therapy (not recorded which). The CDR3 sequence: CASSSQGGNNQPQHF. The CDR3, as DNA: TGTGCCAGCTCATCACAGGGTGGGAACAATCAGCCCCAGCATTTT.